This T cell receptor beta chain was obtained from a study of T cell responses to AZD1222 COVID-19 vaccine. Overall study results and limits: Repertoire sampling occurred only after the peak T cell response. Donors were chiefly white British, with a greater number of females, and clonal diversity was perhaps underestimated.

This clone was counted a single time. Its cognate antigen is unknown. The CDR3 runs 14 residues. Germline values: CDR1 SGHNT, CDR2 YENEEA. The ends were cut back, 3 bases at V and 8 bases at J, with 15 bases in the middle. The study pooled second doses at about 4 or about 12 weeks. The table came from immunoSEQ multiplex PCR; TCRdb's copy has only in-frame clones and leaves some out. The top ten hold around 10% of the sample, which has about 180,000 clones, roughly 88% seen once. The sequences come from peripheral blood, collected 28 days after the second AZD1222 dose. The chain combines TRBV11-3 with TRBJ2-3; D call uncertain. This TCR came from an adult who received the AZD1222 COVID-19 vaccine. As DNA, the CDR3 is TGTGCCAGCAGCTTGGGAAGAGAGATCGGTACGCAGTATTTT. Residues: CASSLGREIGTQYF. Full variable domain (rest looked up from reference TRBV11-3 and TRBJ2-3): EAGVVQSPRYKIIEKKQPVAFWCNPISGHNTLYWYLQNLGQGPELLIRYENEEAVDDSQLPKDRFSAERLKGVDSTLKIQPAELGDSAVYLCASSLGREIGTQYFGPGTRLTVL.